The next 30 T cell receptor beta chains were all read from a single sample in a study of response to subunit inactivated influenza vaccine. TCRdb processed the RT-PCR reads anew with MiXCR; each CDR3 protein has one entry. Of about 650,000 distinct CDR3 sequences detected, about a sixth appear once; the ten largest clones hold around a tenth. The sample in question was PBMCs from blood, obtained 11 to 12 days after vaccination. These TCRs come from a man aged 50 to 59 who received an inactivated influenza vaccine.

CDR3 DNA: TGCAGTGCCCGACCAGGACGCATGACCTACGAGCAGTACTTC. This gives the protein CSARPGRMTYEQYF. The chain uses TRBV20-1 and TRBJ2-7; no reliable D call. Germline loops: CDR1 DFQATT, CDR2 SNEGSKA (reference sequence). Trimming pared 6 bases from V and 2 bases from J, leaving 17 bases between. This CDR3 has 14 amino acids.

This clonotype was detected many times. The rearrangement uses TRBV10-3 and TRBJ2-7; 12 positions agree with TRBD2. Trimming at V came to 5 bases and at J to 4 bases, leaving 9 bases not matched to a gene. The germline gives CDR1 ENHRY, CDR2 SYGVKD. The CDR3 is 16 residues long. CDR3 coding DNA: TGTGCCATCAGTCACTCTAGCGGGAGGGCCGGTTACGAGCAGTACTTC. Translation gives CAISHSSGRAGYEQYF.

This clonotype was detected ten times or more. The CDR3, as DNA: TGTGCCAGCAGCCCCGGACTAGAAACAGATACGCAGTATTTT. Its translation is CASSPGLETDTQYF. V and J are TRBV7-3 and TRBJ2-3; 7 bases align to TRBD2. The germline V gene encodes CDR1 SGHTA and CDR2 FQGTGA. The CDR3 contains 14 residues. Trimming at V came to 5 bases and at J to 3 bases, leaving 5 bases not matched to a gene.

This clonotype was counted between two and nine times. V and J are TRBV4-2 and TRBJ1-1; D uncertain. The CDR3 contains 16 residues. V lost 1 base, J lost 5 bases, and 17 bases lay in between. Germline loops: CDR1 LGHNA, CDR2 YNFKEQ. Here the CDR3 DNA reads TGTGCCAGCAGCCAAGTTTCGGCCCGGGCAAGTACTGAAGCTTTCTTT. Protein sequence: CASSQVSARASTEAFF.

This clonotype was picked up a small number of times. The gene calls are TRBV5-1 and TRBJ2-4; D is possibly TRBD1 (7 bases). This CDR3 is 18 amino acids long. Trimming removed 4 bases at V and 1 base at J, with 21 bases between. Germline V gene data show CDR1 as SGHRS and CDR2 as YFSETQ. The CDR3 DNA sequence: TGCGCCAGCAGCATCGGACAGGCGGGATATCGGGCCAAAAACATTCAGTACTTC. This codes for CASSIGQAGYRAKNIQYF.

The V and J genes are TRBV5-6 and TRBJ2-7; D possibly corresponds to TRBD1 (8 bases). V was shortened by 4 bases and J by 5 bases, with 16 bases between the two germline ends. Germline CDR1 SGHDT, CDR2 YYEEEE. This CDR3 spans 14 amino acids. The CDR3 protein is CASSLGQGGDEQYF. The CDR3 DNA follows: TGTGCCAGCAGCCTCGGACAGGGAGGGGACGAGCAGTACTTC. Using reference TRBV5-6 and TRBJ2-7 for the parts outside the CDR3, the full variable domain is DAGVTQSPTHLIKTRGQQVTLRCSPKSGHDTVSWYQQALGQGPQFIFQYYEEEERQRGNFPDRFSGHQFPNYSSELNVNALLLGDSALYLCASSLGQGGDEQYFGPGTRLTVT.

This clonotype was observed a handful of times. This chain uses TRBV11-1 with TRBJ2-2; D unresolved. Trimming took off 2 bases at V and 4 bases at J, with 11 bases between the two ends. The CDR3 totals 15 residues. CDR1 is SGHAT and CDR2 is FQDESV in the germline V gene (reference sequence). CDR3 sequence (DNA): TGTGCCAGCAGCTTACTGGCAAGGACCACCGGGGAGCTGTTTTTT. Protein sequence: CASSLLARTTGELFF. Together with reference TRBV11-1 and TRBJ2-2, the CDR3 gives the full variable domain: EAEVAQSPRYKITEKSQAVAFWCDPISGHATLYWYRQILGQGPELLVQFQDESVVDDSQLPKDRFSAERLKGVDSTLKIQPAELGDSAMYLCASSLLARTTGELFFGEGSRLTVL.

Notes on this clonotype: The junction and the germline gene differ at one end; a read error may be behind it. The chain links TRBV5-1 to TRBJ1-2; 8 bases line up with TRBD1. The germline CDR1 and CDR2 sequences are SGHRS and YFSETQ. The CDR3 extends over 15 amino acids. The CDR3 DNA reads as TGCGCCAGCAGCCAAGGACAGGGTCTAGGCTATGCCTACACCTTC. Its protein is CASSQGQGLGYAYTF. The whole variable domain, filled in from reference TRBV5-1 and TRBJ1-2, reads KAGVTQTPRYLIKTRGQQVTLSCSPISGHRSVSWYQQTPGQGLQFLFEYFSETQRNKGNFPGRFSGRQFSNSRSEMNVSTLELGDSALYLCASSQGQGLGYAYTFGSGTRLTVV.

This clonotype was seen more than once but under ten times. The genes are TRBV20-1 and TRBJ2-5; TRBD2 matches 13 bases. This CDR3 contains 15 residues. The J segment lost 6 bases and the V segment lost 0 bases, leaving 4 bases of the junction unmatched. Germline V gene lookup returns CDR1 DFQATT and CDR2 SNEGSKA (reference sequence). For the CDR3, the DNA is TGCAGTGCTAGAGAAACGGGACTAGCGGGGCAGACCCAGTACTTC. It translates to CSARETGLAGQTQYF.

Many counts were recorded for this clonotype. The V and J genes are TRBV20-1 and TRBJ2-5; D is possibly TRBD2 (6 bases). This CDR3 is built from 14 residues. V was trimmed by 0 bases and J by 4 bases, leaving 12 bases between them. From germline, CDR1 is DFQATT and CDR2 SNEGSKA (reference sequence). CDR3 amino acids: CSAREGTGGETQYF. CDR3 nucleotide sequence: TGCAGTGCTAGAGAGGGGACTGGCGGAGAGACCCAGTACTTC.

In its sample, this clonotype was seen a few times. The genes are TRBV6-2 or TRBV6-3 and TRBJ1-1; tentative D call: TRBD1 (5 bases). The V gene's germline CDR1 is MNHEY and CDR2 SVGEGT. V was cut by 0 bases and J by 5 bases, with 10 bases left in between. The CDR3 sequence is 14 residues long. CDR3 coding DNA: TGTGCCAGCAGTTACTCGGGGGACTGGACTGAAGCTTTCTTT. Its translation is CASSYSGDWTEAFF.

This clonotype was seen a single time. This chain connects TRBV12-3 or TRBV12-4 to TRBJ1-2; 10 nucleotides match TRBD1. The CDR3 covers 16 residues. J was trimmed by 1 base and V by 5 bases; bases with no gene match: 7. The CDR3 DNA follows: TGTGCCAGCAGTACCGGGACAGGGGTCCTTAACTATGGCTACACCTTC. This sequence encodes CASSTGTGVLNYGYTF.

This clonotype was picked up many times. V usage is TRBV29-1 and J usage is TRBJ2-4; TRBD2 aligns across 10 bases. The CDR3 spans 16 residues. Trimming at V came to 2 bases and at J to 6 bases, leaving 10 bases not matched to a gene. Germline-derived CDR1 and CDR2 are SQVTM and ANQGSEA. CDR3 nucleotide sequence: TGCAGCGTTGAATTTAGCAGCGGGGGGGCCCTAAACATTCAGTACTTC. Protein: CSVEFSSGGALNIQYF.

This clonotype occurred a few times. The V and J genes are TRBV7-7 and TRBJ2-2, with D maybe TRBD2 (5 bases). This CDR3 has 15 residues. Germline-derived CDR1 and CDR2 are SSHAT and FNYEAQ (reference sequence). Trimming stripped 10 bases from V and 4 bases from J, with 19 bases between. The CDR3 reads CAIEPAPGITGELFF. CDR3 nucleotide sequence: TGTGCCATCGAACCCGCACCGGGGATCACCGGGGAGCTGTTTTTT.

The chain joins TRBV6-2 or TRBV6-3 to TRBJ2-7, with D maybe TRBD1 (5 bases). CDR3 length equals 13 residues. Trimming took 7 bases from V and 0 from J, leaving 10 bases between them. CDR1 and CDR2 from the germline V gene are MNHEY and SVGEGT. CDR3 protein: CASTLTASYEQYF. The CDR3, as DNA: TGTGCCAGCACTTTGACAGCCTCCTACGAGCAGTACTTC.

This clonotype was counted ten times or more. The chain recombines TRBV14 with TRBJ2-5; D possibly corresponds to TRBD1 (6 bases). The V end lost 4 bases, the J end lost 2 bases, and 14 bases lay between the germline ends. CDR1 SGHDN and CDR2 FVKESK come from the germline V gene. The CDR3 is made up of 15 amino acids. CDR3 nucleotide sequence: TGTGCCAGCAGCCGCCTATTGGACAGACAAGAGACCCAGTACTTC. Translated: CASSRLLDRQETQYF.

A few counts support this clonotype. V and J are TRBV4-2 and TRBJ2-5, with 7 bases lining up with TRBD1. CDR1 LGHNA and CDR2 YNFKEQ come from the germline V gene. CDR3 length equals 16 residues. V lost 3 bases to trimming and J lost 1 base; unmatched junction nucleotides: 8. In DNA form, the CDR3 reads TGTGCCAGCAGCCAGGGGACCGGGACAGTCCAAGAGACCCAGTACTTC. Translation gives CASSQGTGTVQETQYF.

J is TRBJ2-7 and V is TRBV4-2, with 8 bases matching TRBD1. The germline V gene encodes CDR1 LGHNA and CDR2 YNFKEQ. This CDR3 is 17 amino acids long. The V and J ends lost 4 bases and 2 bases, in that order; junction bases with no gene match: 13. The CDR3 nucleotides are TGTGCCAGCAGCCCAGGAGGCTATTACAGGGGGACCTACGAGCAGTACTTC. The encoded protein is CASSPGGYYRGTYEQYF.

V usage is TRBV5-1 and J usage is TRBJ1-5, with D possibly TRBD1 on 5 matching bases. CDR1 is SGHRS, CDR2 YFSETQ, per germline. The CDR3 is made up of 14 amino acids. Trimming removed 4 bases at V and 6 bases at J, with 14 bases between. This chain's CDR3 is CASSAGAPGQPQHF. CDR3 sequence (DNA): TGCGCCAGCAGCGCCGGGGCCCCTGGTCAGCCCCAGCATTTT.

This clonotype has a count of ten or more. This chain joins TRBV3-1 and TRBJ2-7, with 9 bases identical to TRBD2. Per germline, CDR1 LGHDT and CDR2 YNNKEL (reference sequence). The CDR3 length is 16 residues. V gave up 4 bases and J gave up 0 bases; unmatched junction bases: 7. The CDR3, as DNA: TGTGCCAGCAGCCCCGAAGGCGGGAGGGCCTCCTACGAGCAGTACTTC. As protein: CASSPEGGRASYEQYF.

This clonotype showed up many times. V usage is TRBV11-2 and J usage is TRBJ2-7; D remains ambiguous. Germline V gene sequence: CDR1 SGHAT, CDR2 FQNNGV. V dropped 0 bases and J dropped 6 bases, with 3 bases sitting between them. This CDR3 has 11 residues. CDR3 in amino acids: CASSLEVEQYF. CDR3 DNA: TGTGCCAGCAGCTTAGAGGTCGAGCAGTACTTC.

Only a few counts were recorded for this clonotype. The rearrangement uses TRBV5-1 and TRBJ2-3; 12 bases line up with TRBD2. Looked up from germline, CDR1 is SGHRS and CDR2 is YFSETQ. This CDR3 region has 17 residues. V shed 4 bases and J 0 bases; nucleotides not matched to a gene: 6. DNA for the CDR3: TGCGCCAGCAGCCACGGGACTAGCGGGCCGAGCACAGATACGCAGTATTTT. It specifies CASSHGTSGPSTDTQYF. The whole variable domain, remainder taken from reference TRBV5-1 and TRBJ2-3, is KAGVTQTPRYLIKTRGQQVTLSCSPISGHRSVSWYQQTPGQGLQFLFEYFSETQRNKGNFPGRFSGRQFSNSRSEMNVSTLELGDSALYLCASSHGTSGPSTDTQYFGPGTRLTVL.

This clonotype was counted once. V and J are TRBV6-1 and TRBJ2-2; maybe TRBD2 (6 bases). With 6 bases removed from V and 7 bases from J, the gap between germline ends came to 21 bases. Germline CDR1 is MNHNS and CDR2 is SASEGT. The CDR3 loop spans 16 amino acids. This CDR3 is CASRGLELARGGELFF. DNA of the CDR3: TGTGCCAGCAGGGGACTGGAGCTTGCCCGAGGCGGGGAGCTGTTTTTT.

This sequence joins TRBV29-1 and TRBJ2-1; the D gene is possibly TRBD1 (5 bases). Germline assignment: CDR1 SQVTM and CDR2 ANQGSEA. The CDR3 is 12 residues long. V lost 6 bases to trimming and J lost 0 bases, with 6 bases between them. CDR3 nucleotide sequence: TGCAGCGTGGGGCTCTCCTACAATGAGCAGTTCTTC. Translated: CSVGLSYNEQFF.

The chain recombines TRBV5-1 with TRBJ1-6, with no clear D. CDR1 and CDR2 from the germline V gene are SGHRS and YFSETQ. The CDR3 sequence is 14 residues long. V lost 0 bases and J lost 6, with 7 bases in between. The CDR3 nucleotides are TGCGCCAGCAGCTTGGACGCCAGTAATTCACCCCTCCACTTT. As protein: CASSLDASNSPLHF.

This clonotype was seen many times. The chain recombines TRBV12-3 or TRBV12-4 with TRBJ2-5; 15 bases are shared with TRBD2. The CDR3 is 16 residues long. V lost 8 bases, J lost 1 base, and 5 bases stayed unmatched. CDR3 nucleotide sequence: TGTGCCAGCGGAGGACTAGCGGGGGGGCCCCAAGAGACCCAGTACTTC. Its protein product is CASGGLAGGPQETQYF.

This CDR3 reads CAWSVHLSGGAREQYF. Written as DNA, the CDR3 is TGTGCCTGGAGTGTACATCTGAGCGGGGGGGCTCGGGAGCAGTACTTC. The rearrangement uses TRBV30 and TRBJ2-7, with 10 bases matching TRBD2. The CDR3 length is 16 residues. The germline V gene has CDR1 GTSNPN and CDR2 SVGIG (reference sequence). V dropped 0 bases and J dropped 7; count of bases not matched to a gene: 12.

CDR3 in amino acids: CSPRTSKGVKETQYF. The CDR3, as DNA: TGCAGTCCCCGGACCTCCAAGGGGGTTAAAGAGACCCAGTACTTC. The genes are TRBV20-1 and TRBJ2-5; D possibly corresponds to TRBD1 (6 bases). Trimming took 8 bases from V and 3 from J, leaving 22 bases between them. This CDR3 spans 15 amino acids. The germline CDR1 and CDR2 sequences are DFQATT and SNEGSKA (reference sequence).

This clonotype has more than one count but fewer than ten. CDR3 DNA sequence: TGTGCCAGCAGCCAAGCGGGGGGGGCCGGGGAGCTGTTTTTT. Translation gives CASSQAGGAGELFF. This chain connects TRBV3-1 to TRBJ2-2; TRBD2 agrees at 8 bases. With 1 base clipped from V and 6 bases from J, the junction kept 1 base outside the gene matches. Germline V CDR1 and CDR2: LGHDT, YNNKEL (reference sequence). The CDR3 has 14 residues.

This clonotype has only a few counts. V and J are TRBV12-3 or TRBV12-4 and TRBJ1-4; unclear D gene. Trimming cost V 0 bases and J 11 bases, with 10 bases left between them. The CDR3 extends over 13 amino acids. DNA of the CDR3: TGTGCCAGCAGTTTAGCACGCGACGGGAAACTGTTTTTT. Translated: CASSLARDGKLFF.